The rows below give T cell receptor beta chains drawn from one sample of a study of blood T cell repertoires in COVID-19. Assay: immunoSEQ multiplex PCR; the TCRdb copy retains only in-frame clones and omits some. The table includes tens of thousands of clones, around 85% detected once. Sequences were obtained from peripheral blood. These receptors were taken from a man between 65 and 85 years old with acute or convalescent COVID-19. CDR3s leave out the opening cysteine and the closing phenylalanine or tryptophan.

V: TRBV5-1
J: TRBJ2-3
CDR3: ASSSSGSTDTQY

V: TRBV11-2
J: TRBJ2-1
CDR3: ASSSLRTREGAYNEQF

V: TRBV5-1
J: TRBJ2-1
CDR3: ASSWGLGQRNEQF

V: TRBV3-1/TRBV3-2
J: TRBJ1-4
CDR3: ASSQRTDYNEKLF

V: TRBV19
J: TRBJ1-1
CDR3: ASERQGSGTEAF

V: TRBV5-1
J: TRBJ2-3
CDR3: ASSLLGEGGADTQY

V: TRBV6-5
J: TRBJ1-3
CDR3: ASTRGGNTIY

V: TRBV18
J: TRBJ1-5
CDR3: ASSPQASNQPQH

V: TRBV6-5
J: TRBJ2-1
CDR3: ASRLTHYNEQF

V: TRBV27
J: TRBJ1-4
CDR3: ASSPRDNWDEKLF

V: TRBV15
J: TRBJ2-1
CDR3: ATSRGERYNEQF

V: TRBV9
J: TRBJ1-4
CDR3: ASSADGYEKLF

V: TRBV27
J: TRBJ1-4
CDR3: ASSFEGGYEKLF

V: TRBV5-4
J: TRBJ2-7
CDR3: ASIHSSSGRAFYEQY

V: TRBV7-2
J: TRBJ1-1
CDR3: ASSLAITGYTEAF

V: TRBV7-9
J: TRBJ2-1
CDR3: ASSLGSYNEQF

V: TRBV28
J: TRBJ2-1
CDR3: ASSLPGQKRGDEQF

V: TRBV25-1
J: TRBJ2-3
CDR3: ASSDSLPGQGSTDTQY

V: TRBV7-3
J: TRBJ2-1
CDR3: ASSPGSSYNEQF

V: TRBV20-1
J: TRBJ2-3
CDR3: SATRVDTQY

V: TRBV6-6
J: TRBJ1-3
CDR3: ASSHLPTGGSGNTIY

V: TRBV11-2
J: TRBJ1-1
CDR3: ASSLEVQGLEAF

V: TRBV5-1
J: TRBJ2-3
CDR3: ASSLGQGPQDTQY

V: TRBV28
J: TRBJ1-5
CDR3: ASSLSGQYSNQPQH

V: TRBV6-1
J: TRBJ1-1
CDR3: ASSEYDRGSTEAF

V: TRBV2
J: TRBJ2-7
CDR3: ASSQEGYEQY

V: TRBV18
J: TRBJ2-3
CDR3: ASSPVYSGSTDTQY

V: TRBV18
J: TRBJ1-1
CDR3: ASSPGDRGRMNTEAF

V: TRBV7-2
J: TRBJ2-3
CDR3: ASSFQGRTDTQY

V: TRBV5-4
J: TRBJ2-6
CDR3: ASSPTLDSVPSGANVLT

V: TRBV7-3
J: TRBJ2-7
CDR3: ASSPQTGREQY

V: TRBV7-2
J: TRBJ1-6
CDR3: ASSLQGRVSPLH

V: TRBV5-1
J: TRBJ2-7
CDR3: ASSLDWEYRYEQY

V: TRBV9
J: TRBJ2-7
CDR3: ASSVRDFPSYEQY

V: TRBV4-1
J: TRBJ2-1
CDR3: ASSETSGRFNEQF

V: TRBV19
J: TRBJ2-1
CDR3: ASSRRELHNEQF

V: TRBV19
J: TRBJ2-7
CDR3: ASSPGGRPYEQY

V: TRBV3-1/TRBV3-2
J: TRBJ1-2
CDR3: ASSQAGNYGYT

V: TRBV3-1/TRBV3-2
J: TRBJ1-2
CDR3: ASSHPGQDPNYGYT

V: TRBV7-8
J: TRBJ1-1
CDR3: ASSFGGNTEAF

V: TRBV27
J: TRBJ2-5
CDR3: ASSLSSSGLQETQY

V: TRBV6-2/TRBV6-3
J: TRBJ2-6
CDR3: ASSLPGTGGDSGANVLT

V: TRBV7-2
J: TRBJ2-3
CDR3: ASSFRDRGTDTQY